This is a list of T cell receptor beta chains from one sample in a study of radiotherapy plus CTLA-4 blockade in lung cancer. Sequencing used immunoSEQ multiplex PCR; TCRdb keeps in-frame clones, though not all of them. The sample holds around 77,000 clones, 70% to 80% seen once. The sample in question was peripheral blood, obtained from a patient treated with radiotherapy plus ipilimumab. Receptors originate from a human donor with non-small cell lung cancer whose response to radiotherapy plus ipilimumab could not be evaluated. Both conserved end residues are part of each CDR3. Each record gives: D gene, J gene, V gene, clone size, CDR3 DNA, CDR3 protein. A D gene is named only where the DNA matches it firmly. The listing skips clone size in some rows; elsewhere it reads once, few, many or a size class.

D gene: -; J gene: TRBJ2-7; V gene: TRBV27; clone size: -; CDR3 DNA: TGTGCCAGCAGTTCATCCGGGACTTACAATTACATCTACGAGCAGTACTTC; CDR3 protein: CASSSSGTYNYIYEQYF
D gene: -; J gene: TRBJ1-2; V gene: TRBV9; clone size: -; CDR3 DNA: TGTGCCAGCAGCGTAACGGGTTATGGCTACACCTTC; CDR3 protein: CASSVTGYGYTF
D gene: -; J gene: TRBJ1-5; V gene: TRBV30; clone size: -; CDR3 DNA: TGTGCCTGGAGTGCCAAGGGTCAGGGCGGATCTGCGGGGAATCAGCCCCAGCATTTT; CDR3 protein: CAWSAKGQGGSAGNQPQHF
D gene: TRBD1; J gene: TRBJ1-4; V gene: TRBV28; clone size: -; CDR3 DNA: TGTGCCAGCAGCAAGGGGACAGGGGAAATAGATGAAAAACTGTTTTTT; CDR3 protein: CASSKGTGEIDEKLFF
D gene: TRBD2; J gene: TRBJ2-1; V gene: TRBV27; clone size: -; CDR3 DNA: TGTGCCAGCAGTCAATTAGCGGGAGCCGCCAATGAGCAGTTCTTC; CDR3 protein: CASSQLAGAANEQFF
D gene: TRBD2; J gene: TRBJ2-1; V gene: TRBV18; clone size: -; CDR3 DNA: TGTGCCAGCTCACCAGAGGGACTAGCGGTAACTTATTTCAGGGTGCAGTTCTTC; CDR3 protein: CASSPEGLAVTYFRVQFF
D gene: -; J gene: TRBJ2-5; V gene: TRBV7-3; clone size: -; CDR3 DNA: TGTGCCAGCAGCTTTATGGCGGAAGAGACCCAGTACTTC; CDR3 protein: CASSFMAEETQYF
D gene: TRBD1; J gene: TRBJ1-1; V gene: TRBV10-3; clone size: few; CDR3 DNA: TGTGCCACACAGGGGGCGGACACTGAAGCTTTCTTT; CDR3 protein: CATQGADTEAFF
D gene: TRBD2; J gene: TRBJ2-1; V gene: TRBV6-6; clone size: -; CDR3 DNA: TGTGCCAGCAGTTACTCAGCGGGAGTTGATTGGTTCTTC; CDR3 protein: CASSYSAGVDWFF
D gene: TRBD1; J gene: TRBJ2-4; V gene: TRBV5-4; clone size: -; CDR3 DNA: TGTGCCAGCAGCTTGCAGGGGGCTGGAAACATTCAGTACTTC; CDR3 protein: CASSLQGAGNIQYF
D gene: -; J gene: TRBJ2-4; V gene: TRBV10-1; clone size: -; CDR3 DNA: TGCGCCAGCAGTGATGGCAGGGCCAAAAACATTCAGTACTTC; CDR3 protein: CASSDGRAKNIQYF
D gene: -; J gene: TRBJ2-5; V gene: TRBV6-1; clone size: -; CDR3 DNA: TGTGCCAGCAGTCAACAAGAGACCCAGTACTTC; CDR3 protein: CASSQQETQYF
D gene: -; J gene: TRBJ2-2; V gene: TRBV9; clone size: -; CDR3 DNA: TGTGCCAGCAACAGGGACACGACACTCGCGAACACCGGGGAGCTGTTTTTT; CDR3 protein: CASNRDTTLANTGELFF
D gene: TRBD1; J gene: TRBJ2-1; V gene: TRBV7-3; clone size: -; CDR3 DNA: TGTGCCAGCAGCTTTGGGACAGGGGGTTCTAATGAGCAGTTCTTC; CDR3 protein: CASSFGTGGSNEQFF
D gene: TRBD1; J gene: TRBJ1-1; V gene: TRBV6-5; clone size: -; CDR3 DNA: TGTGCCAGCAGCCCAGGGACAGGGTCGGCCACTGAAGCTTTCTTT; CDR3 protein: CASSPGTGSATEAFF
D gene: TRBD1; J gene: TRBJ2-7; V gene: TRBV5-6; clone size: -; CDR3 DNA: TGTGCCAGCAGTTCACAGGGGGCGGGATCCTACGAGCAGTACTTC; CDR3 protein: CASSSQGAGSYEQYF
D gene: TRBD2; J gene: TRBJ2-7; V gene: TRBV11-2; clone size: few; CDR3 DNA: TGTGCCAGCAGCTTAGTTAGTAGCGGGGGGGCCTACGAGCAGTACTTC; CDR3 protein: CASSLVSSGGAYEQYF
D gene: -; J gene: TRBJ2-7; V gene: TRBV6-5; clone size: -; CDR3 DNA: TGTGCCAGCGCAGGGGAGCAGTACTTC; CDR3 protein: CASAGEQYF
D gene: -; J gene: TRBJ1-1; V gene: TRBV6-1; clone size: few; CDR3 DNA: TGTGCCAGCAGTGACGGGGAGGCCACTGAAGCTTTCTTT; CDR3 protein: CASSDGEATEAFF
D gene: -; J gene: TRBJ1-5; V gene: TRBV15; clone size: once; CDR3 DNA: TGTGCCACCAGCAGAGATGGTTTGGGAGGGGGCAATCAGCCCCAGCATTTT; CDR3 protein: CATSRDGLGGGNQPQHF
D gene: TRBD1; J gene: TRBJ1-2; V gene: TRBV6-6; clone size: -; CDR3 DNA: TGTGCCAGCAGTTACTCAGGGACAGGGGCTCGTGGCTACACCTTC; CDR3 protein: CASSYSGTGARGYTF
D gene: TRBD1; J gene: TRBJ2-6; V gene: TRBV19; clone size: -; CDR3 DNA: TGTGCCAGTAGTACGGGACAGGATAACTCTGGGGCCAACGTCCTGACTTTC; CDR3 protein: CASSTGQDNSGANVLTF
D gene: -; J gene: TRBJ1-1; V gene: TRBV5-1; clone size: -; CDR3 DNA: TGCGCCAGCAGCTTGGACTCCACTGAAGCTTTCTTT; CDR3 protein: CASSLDSTEAFF
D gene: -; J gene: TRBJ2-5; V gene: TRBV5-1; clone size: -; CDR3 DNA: TGCGCCAGCAGCTTGGCCCCGGCAGGGGCAGGTGGAGAGACCCAGTACTTC; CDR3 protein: CASSLAPAGAGGETQYF
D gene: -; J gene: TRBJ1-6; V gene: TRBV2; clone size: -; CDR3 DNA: TGTGCCAGCACCTCCCAGTCAGATTCACCCCTCCACTTT; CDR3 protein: CASTSQSDSPLHF
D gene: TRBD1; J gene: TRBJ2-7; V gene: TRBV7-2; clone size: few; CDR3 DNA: TGTGCCAGCAGCTATATCGGGACAGGGACCTACGAGCAGTACTTC; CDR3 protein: CASSYIGTGTYEQYF
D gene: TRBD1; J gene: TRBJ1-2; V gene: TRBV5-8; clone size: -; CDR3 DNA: TGTGCCAGCAGCTCAGACAGGGGAGGAGGCTACACCTTC; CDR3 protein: CASSSDRGGGYTF
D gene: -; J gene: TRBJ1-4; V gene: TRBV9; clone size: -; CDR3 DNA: TGTGCCAGCAGCGCTCTGACAGGTGGTGAAAAACTGTTTTTT; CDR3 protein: CASSALTGGEKLFF
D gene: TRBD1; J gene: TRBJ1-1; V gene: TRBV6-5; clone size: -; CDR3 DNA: TGTGCCAGCAACCTTGCCACAGGGGGCCCTACTGAAGCTTTCTTT; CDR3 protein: CASNLATGGPTEAFF
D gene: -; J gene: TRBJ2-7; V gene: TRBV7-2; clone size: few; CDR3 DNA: TGTGCCAGCAGCTTAGCCTGGAGCGCAGCCTACGAGCAGTACTTC; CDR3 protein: CASSLAWSAAYEQYF
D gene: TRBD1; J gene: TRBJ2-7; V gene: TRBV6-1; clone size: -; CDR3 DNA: TGTGCCAGCAGACCAGGGGACAGGGGGATGTACGAGCAGTACTTC; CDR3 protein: CASRPGDRGMYEQYF
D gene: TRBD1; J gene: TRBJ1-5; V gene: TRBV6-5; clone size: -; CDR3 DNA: TGTGCCAGCAGCCTCATCTCAGGGGGAAGACAGCCCCAGCATTTT; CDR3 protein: CASSLISGGRQPQHF
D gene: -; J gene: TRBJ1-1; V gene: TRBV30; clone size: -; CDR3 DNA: TGTGCCTGGAGTAATGCCATGGGGGGTATTCGGAACACTGAAGCTTTCTTT; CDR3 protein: CAWSNAMGGIRNTEAFF
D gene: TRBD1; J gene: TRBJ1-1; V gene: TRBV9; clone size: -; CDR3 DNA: TGTGCCAGCAGCGTAGCTCCTCAGGGGGCGGGGGCTTTCTTT; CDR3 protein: CASSVAPQGAGAFF
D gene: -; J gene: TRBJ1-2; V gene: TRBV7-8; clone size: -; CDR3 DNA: TGTGCCAGCAGCTTAGGCGGAACCTATGGCTACACCTTC; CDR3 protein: CASSLGGTYGYTF
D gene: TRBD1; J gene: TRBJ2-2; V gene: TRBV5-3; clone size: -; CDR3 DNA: TGTGCCAGAAGCTTTTCCCAGGGGGCCACCGGGGAGCTGTTTTTT; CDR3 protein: CARSFSQGATGELFF
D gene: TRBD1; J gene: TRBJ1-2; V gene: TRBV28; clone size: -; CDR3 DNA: TGTGCCATCGACCCGGGACAGGGCTATGGCTACACCTTC; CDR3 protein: CAIDPGQGYGYTF
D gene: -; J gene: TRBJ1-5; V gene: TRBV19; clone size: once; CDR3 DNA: TGTGCCAGTGTGCTTCAACAGGGACAGCCCCAGCATTTT; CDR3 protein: CASVLQQGQPQHF
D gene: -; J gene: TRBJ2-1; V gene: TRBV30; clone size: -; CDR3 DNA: TGTGCCTGGAGCCAGACAGGCCGGGGTGAGCAGTTCTTC; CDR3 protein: CAWSQTGRGEQFF
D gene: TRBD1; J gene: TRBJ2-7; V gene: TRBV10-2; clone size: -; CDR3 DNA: TGCGCCAGCAGACAGGGGGGCCCCTTAAATTCCTACGAGCAGTACTTC; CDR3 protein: CASRQGGPLNSYEQYF
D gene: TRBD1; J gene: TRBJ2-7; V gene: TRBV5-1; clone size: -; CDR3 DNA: TGCGCCAGCAGCCCAGGGACAGTAGGGACCGAGCAGTACTTC; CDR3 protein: CASSPGTVGTEQYF
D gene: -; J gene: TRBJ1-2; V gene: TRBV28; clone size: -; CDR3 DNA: TGTGCCAGCAGTTTATTTGTTAGCCGAAGCTATGGCTACACCTTC; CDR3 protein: CASSLFVSRSYGYTF
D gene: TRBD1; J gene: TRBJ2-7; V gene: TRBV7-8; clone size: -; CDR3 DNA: TGTGCCAGCAGCCCCAACAGGGGGCGCGAGCAGTACTTC; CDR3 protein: CASSPNRGREQYF
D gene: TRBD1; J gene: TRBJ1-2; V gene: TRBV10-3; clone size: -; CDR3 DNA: TGTGCCATCACCATGGACAGGGAGAACTATGGCTACACCTTC; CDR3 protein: CAITMDRENYGYTF
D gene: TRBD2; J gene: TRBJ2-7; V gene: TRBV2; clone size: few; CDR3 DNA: TGTGCCAGCAGTGAAGGGACTAGCGGGAGGTACTACGAGCAGTACTTC; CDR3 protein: CASSEGTSGRYYEQYF
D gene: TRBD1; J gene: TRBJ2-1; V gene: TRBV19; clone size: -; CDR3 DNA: TGTGCCAGTAGTTGGGACAGGGACAATGAGCAGTTCTTC; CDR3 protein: CASSWDRDNEQFF
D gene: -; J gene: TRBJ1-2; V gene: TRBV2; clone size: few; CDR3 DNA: TGTGCCAGCAGGGGGGGACTCGGCTACACCTTC; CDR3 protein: CASRGGLGYTF
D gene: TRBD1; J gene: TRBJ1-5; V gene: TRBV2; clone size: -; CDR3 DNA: TGTGCCAGCAGTCCTCTTGGACAGGGAAGGGCCCAGCATTTT; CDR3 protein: CASSPLGQGRAQHF
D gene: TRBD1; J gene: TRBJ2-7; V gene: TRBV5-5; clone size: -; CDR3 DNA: TGTGCCAGCAGCTTTACAGGGGGCAGCCTCTACGAGCAGTACTTC; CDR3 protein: CASSFTGGSLYEQYF
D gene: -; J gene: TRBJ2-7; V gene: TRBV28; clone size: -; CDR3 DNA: TGTGCCAGCAGTTCCCTATACAGGGTTTTCTACGAGCAGTACTTC; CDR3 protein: CASSSLYRVFYEQYF
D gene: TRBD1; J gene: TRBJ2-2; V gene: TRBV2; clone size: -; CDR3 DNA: TGTGCCACAAACCCCGGGACAGGGGTAACCGGGGAGCTGTTTTTT; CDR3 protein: CATNPGTGVTGELFF
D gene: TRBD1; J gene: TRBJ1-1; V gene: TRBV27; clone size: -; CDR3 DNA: TGTGCCAGCAGTCCGTTGGACAGGGCCATTCGGAGGACTGAAGCTTTCTTT; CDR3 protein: CASSPLDRAIRRTEAFF
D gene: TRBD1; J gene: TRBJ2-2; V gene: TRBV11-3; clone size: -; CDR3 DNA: TGTGCCAGCAGCTCCACCCCGGGACAGGGGACCGGGGAGCTGTTTTTT; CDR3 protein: CASSSTPGQGTGELFF
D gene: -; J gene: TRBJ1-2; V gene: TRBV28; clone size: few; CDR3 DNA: TGTGCCAGCAGTTCTGTTTTCAGGGTTTTCGCTAACTATGGCTACACCTTC; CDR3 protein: CASSSVFRVFANYGYTF
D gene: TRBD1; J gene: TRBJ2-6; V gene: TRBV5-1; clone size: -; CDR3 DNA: TGCGCCAGCAGCTGGGGACAGGGGGCTATGATCCCCGGGGCCAACGTCCTGACTTTC; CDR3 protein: CASSWGQGAMIPGANVLTF
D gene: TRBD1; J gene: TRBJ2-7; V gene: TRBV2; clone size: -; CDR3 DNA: TGTGCCAGCAGCGACTCGGGACAGGGTGACTACGAGCAGTACTTC; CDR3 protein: CASSDSGQGDYEQYF
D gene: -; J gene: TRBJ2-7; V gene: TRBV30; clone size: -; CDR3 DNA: TGTTCCTCAGGCTCCTACGAGCAGTACTTC; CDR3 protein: CSSGSYEQYF